This T cell receptor (beta chain) was identified during a study of beta chain features in type 1 diabetes. Only a few counts were recorded for this clone. Its cognate antigen is unknown. Points from the study as a whole: Type 1 diabetes patients had moderately but significantly shorter TCRB CDR3s in all four CD4+ subsets. Within patients, naive, central memory and Treg TCRB repertoires seemed more similar than within healthy donors.

Since all of the isolated RNA was reverse transcribed, expressed TCRB transcripts were what got sequenced. Produced via immunoSEQ multiplex PCR; TCRdb's table is partial and in-frame only. This table has roughly 730,000 clones, 13% appearing once. Sequencing was performed on naive CD4+ T cells from blood. The receptor was derived from a man aged 18 to 29 with type 1 diabetes.

The CDR3 nucleotides read TGTGCCAGTAAGCGGGAGGGTGCGGACATTCAGTACTTC. As protein: CASKREGADIQYF. The genes are TRBV19 and TRBJ2-4; 10 bases are a match to TRBD2. The CDR3 has 13 amino acids. V dropped 7 bases and J dropped 8; count of bases not matched to a gene: 5. The germline gives CDR1 LNHDA, CDR2 SQIVND (reference sequence).